A selection of T cell receptor beta chains follows, all from one sample in a study of CD4 T cells in relation to SARS-CoV-2 and coronaviruses. The data were produced by immunoSEQ multiplex PCR, yet TCRdb's version contains in-frame clones alone and is incomplete. The data hold about 26,000 clones, with 73% observed a single time. No antigens are known for them. Sample: CD4+ T cells from PBMCs, cultured in vitro. Source of these receptors: a human donor in good health. The CDR3 runs from the conserved cysteine through the conserved F or W. Fields, in order: D gene, clone size, V gene, J gene, CDR3 protein, CDR3 DNA. D genes are given only for firm matches. Size is omitted from some rows. Given values are once, few, many or a class for expanded clones.

d_gene: TRBD1; abundance: -; v_gene: TRBV2; j_gene: TRBJ2-1; CDR3aa: CASGQGPYNEQFF; CDR3nt: TGTGCCAGCGGACAGGGCCCCTACAATGAGCAGTTCTTC
d_gene: TRBD1; abundance: few; v_gene: TRBV2; j_gene: TRBJ1-2; CDR3aa: CASSPTGDGYTF; CDR3nt: TGTGCCAGCAGTCCGACAGGGGATGGCTACACCTTC
d_gene: TRBD2; abundance: once; v_gene: TRBV5-6; j_gene: TRBJ2-3; CDR3aa: CASSSGRASDTQYF; CDR3nt: TGTGCCAGCAGCTCCGGGAGGGCAAGTGATACGCAGTATTTT
d_gene: TRBD1; abundance: -; v_gene: TRBV6-2/TRBV6-3; j_gene: TRBJ1-5; CDR3aa: CASSYSTGRNQPQHF; CDR3nt: TGTGCCAGCAGTTACTCGACAGGGCGGAATCAGCCCCAGCATTTT
d_gene: -; abundance: -; v_gene: TRBV29-1; j_gene: TRBJ1-4; CDR3aa: CSVDGGAEEKLFF; CDR3nt: TGCAGCGTTGACGGGGGGGCAGAGGAAAAACTGTTTTTT
d_gene: TRBD1; abundance: -; v_gene: TRBV19; j_gene: TRBJ1-2; CDR3aa: CASTNTGTGPNYGYTF; CDR3nt: TGTGCCAGTACCAATACGGGGACAGGGCCGAACTATGGCTACACCTTC
d_gene: TRBD1; abundance: few; v_gene: TRBV28; j_gene: TRBJ1-2; CDR3aa: CASSLLDRVRGGYTF; CDR3nt: TGTGCCAGCAGTTTACTCGACAGGGTAAGGGGTGGCTACACCTTC
d_gene: -; abundance: once; v_gene: TRBV4-3; j_gene: TRBJ1-2; CDR3aa: CASSQEGRAHGYTF; CDR3nt: TGCGCCAGCAGCCAAGAAGGGCGGGCCCATGGCTACACCTTC
d_gene: TRBD1; abundance: -; v_gene: TRBV12-3/TRBV12-4; j_gene: TRBJ1-2; CDR3aa: CASSFGDRNGYTF; CDR3nt: TGTGCCAGCAGTTTTGGGGACAGAAATGGCTACACCTTC
d_gene: TRBD1; abundance: -; v_gene: TRBV6-5; j_gene: TRBJ1-2; CDR3aa: CASSYFGQGVRYGYTF; CDR3nt: TGTGCCAGCAGTTATTTCGGACAGGGGGTTCGGTATGGCTACACCTTC
d_gene: -; abundance: -; v_gene: TRBV9; j_gene: TRBJ2-3; CDR3aa: CASSRSAGLTDTQYF; CDR3nt: TGTGCCAGCAGCCGGTCAGCGGGTCTCACAGATACGCAGTATTTT
d_gene: -; abundance: once; v_gene: TRBV11-2; j_gene: TRBJ2-2; CDR3aa: CASSSTTAFTGELFF; CDR3nt: TGTGCCAGCAGCTCGACCACAGCCTTCACCGGGGAGCTGTTTTTT
d_gene: -; abundance: -; v_gene: TRBV28; j_gene: TRBJ2-1; CDR3aa: CASSYLWGEAGNEQFF; CDR3nt: TGTGCCAGCAGTTACCTTTGGGGGGAAGCAGGGAATGAGCAGTTCTTC
d_gene: -; abundance: -; v_gene: TRBV19; j_gene: TRBJ2-7; CDR3aa: CASSMRQSAREQYF; CDR3nt: TGTGCCAGTAGTATGCGACAGTCGGCTAGGGAGCAGTACTTC
d_gene: TRBD1; abundance: -; v_gene: TRBV24-1; j_gene: TRBJ2-3; CDR3aa: CATSDTGVEDTQYF; CDR3nt: TGTGCCACCAGTGATACAGGGGTTGAAGATACGCAGTATTTT
d_gene: TRBD2; abundance: -; v_gene: TRBV23-1; j_gene: TRBJ2-1; CDR3aa: CASGGDKSSYNEQFF; CDR3nt: TGCGCCAGCGGGGGGGATAAGAGCTCCTACAATGAGCAGTTCTTC
d_gene: -; abundance: -; v_gene: TRBV7-2; j_gene: TRBJ1-5; CDR3aa: CASSLGSQSLNQPQHF; CDR3nt: TGTGCCAGCAGCTTAGGGTCACAGTCCCTGAATCAGCCCCAGCATTTT
d_gene: -; abundance: -; v_gene: TRBV19; j_gene: TRBJ1-4; CDR3aa: CASSTQGGQWREKLFF; CDR3nt: TGTGCCAGTAGTACTCAAGGTGGCCAGTGGCGAGAAAAACTGTTTTTT
d_gene: TRBD2; abundance: -; v_gene: TRBV5-1; j_gene: TRBJ2-1; CDR3aa: CASSQRWTSGYNEQFF; CDR3nt: TGCGCCAGCAGCCAGAGATGGACTAGCGGTTACAATGAGCAGTTCTTC
d_gene: -; abundance: -; v_gene: TRBV5-1; j_gene: TRBJ2-5; CDR3aa: CASSLRGGETQYF; CDR3nt: TGCGCCAGCAGCTTGAGGGGGGGAGAGACCCAGTACTTC
d_gene: TRBD2; abundance: few; v_gene: TRBV11-2; j_gene: TRBJ2-2; CDR3aa: CASSSSGGAGELFF; CDR3nt: TGTGCCAGCAGCTCTAGCGGGGGGGCCGGGGAGCTGTTTTTT
d_gene: -; abundance: -; v_gene: TRBV6-5; j_gene: TRBJ1-6; CDR3aa: CASSPRGVLVSPLHF; CDR3nt: TGTGCCAGCAGCCCCAGGGGTGTCCTTGTATCACCCCTCCACTTT
d_gene: TRBD2; abundance: few; v_gene: TRBV6-5; j_gene: TRBJ2-1; CDR3aa: CASSSGLAGVDEQFF; CDR3nt: TGTGCCAGCAGTTCGGGACTAGCGGGAGTCGATGAGCAGTTCTTC
d_gene: -; abundance: once; v_gene: TRBV7-2; j_gene: TRBJ2-7; CDR3aa: CASSFNTLGPLEQYF; CDR3nt: TGTGCCAGCAGCTTCAATACACTGGGGCCTCTCGAGCAGTACTTC
d_gene: -; abundance: -; v_gene: TRBV7-9; j_gene: TRBJ2-7; CDR3aa: CASSQGGAFGYEQYF; CDR3nt: TGTGCCAGCAGCCAAGGGGGGGCCTTCGGCTACGAGCAGTACTTC
d_gene: -; abundance: once; v_gene: TRBV28; j_gene: TRBJ1-1; CDR3aa: CASSPKWGVGTEAFF; CDR3nt: TGTGCCAGCAGTCCAAAATGGGGAGTTGGCACTGAAGCTTTCTTT
d_gene: -; abundance: once; v_gene: TRBV7-2; j_gene: TRBJ2-1; CDR3aa: CASSFYRAGNEQFF; CDR3nt: TGTGCCAGCAGCTTCTACAGGGCGGGGAATGAGCAGTTCTTC
d_gene: TRBD2; abundance: few; v_gene: TRBV6-2/TRBV6-3; j_gene: TRBJ2-2; CDR3aa: CASSPWGLAGTGELFF; CDR3nt: TGTGCCAGCAGTCCGTGGGGACTAGCGGGAACCGGGGAGCTGTTTTTT
d_gene: TRBD2; abundance: -; v_gene: TRBV19; j_gene: TRBJ2-5; CDR3aa: CASSNLAGEETQYF; CDR3nt: TGTGCCAGTAGTAACCTAGCGGGGGAAGAGACCCAGTACTTC
d_gene: TRBD1; abundance: -; v_gene: TRBV14; j_gene: TRBJ2-1; CDR3aa: CASSQRQGKVNEQFF; CDR3nt: TGTGCCAGCAGCCAGAGACAGGGGAAGGTCAATGAGCAGTTCTTC
d_gene: -; abundance: -; v_gene: TRBV21-1; j_gene: TRBJ1-1; CDR3aa: CASSLERGQGDIRATMNTEAFF; CDR3nt: TGTGCCAGCAGCCTAGAAAGGGGACAGGGAGACATCCGGGCGACCATGAACACTGAAGCTTTCTTT
d_gene: TRBD1; abundance: -; v_gene: TRBV5-6; j_gene: TRBJ2-7; CDR3aa: CASSLDRGHEQYF; CDR3nt: TGTGCCAGCAGCTTAGACAGGGGCCACGAGCAGTACTTC
d_gene: -; abundance: -; v_gene: TRBV19; j_gene: TRBJ1-2; CDR3aa: CASSPQTVTLYGYTF; CDR3nt: TGTGCCAGTAGTCCCCAGACAGTCACCCTCTATGGCTACACCTTC
d_gene: -; abundance: few; v_gene: TRBV4-1; j_gene: TRBJ1-2; CDR3aa: CASSQLMTGRRPYGYTF; CDR3nt: TGCGCCAGCAGCCAACTAATGACAGGCCGCAGACCCTATGGCTACACCTTC
d_gene: TRBD1; abundance: -; v_gene: TRBV5-6; j_gene: TRBJ2-3; CDR3aa: CASSDGQGTDTQYF; CDR3nt: TGTGCCAGCAGTGATGGACAGGGCACAGATACGCAGTATTTT
d_gene: -; abundance: -; v_gene: TRBV19; j_gene: TRBJ2-7; CDR3aa: CASSSRRDSSPEQYF; CDR3nt: TGTGCCAGTAGTTCGCGGCGCGATTCCAGTCCCGAGCAGTACTTC
d_gene: TRBD1; abundance: -; v_gene: TRBV5-6; j_gene: TRBJ1-2; CDR3aa: CASSRDRQYGYTF; CDR3nt: TGTGCCAGCAGCCGGGACAGACAGTATGGCTACACCTTC